What follows are 3 T cell receptor beta chains derived from one specimen sequenced in a study of T cell repertoires in cytomegalovirus infection (dated by TCRdb to about 2019). TCRdb records Illumina HiSeq 1500 as the sequencer. The raw public data were reprocessed by TCRdb itself: fastp quality trimming at Q25, MiXCR clonotype calling, in-frame beta chains only. CDR3 protein duplicates are merged, each entry listing the most common genes and DNA. For this sample there are tens of thousands of distinct CDR3 sequences; 20% appear just once. Roughly 73% of the sample comes from the top ten. The antigens for these receptors are not known. The sample's treatment or condition, from its label and the paper: in vitro stimulation with specific CMV peptide epitopes to enrich CMV-specific T cells. Sample: CD8+ T cells from cultured PBMCs, taken from culture after CMV antigen stimulation. These receptor sequences come from a human donor in good health (CMV status not recorded). Some clones in this sample may be carry-over from other donors' samples.

This chain uses TRBV20-1 with TRBJ2-1; a weak D match, TRBD2 (7 bases). The germline V gene encodes CDR1 DFQATT and CDR2 SNEGSKA (reference sequence). The ends were cut back, 3 bases at V and 5 bases at J, with 20 bases in the middle. This CDR3 has 16 residues. The chain's CDR3 is CSASPEGGEYHNEQFF. The CDR3 coding sequence is TGCAGTGCTAGTCCGGAGGGGGGGGAATATCACAATGAGCAGTTCTTC.

This chain uses TRBV7-6 with TRBJ2-1; 7 nucleotides align to TRBD1. This CDR3 region has 14 residues. Germline CDR1 SGHVS, CDR2 FNYEAQ. The V gene end was trimmed by 5 bases and the J gene end by 4 bases; junction bases not matched to a gene: 5. Here the CDR3 DNA reads TGTGCCAGCAGCGGAACAGGGGTGTACAATGAGCAGTTCTTC. This sequence encodes CASSGTGVYNEQFF.

A few counts support this clonotype. This chain joins TRBV27 and TRBJ2-7; D is uncertain. The CDR3 runs to 14 residues. V shed 6 bases and J shed 4 bases, with 16 bases lying between them. Germline V gene data show CDR1 as MNHEY and CDR2 as SMNVEV (reference sequence). The DNA for the CDR3 is TGTGCCAGCAGCTTAGGGCCCGATCTATACGAGCAGTACTTC. Translating gives CASSLGPDLYEQYF.